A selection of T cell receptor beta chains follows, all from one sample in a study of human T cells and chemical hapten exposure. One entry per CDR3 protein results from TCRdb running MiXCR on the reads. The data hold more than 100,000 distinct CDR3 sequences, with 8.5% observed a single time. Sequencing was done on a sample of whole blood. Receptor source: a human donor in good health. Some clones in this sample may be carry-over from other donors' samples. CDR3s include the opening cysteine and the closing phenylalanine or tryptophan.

CDR3aa: CASSFGQGATEAFF
j_gene: TRBJ1-1
v_gene: TRBV5-4

CDR3aa: CSDRDRDNYGYTF
j_gene: TRBJ1-2
v_gene: TRBV29-1

CDR3aa: CASRGPGAYEQYF
j_gene: TRBJ2-7
v_gene: TRBV27

CDR3aa: CASSWTAGTEAFF
j_gene: TRBJ1-1
v_gene: TRBV6-4

CDR3aa: CASSLTGDREAFF
j_gene: TRBJ1-1
v_gene: TRBV7-3

CDR3aa: CASSECRDRFNQPQHF
j_gene: TRBJ1-5
v_gene: TRBV25-1

CDR3aa: CSARILAGPYNEQFF
j_gene: TRBJ2-1
v_gene: TRBV20-1

CDR3aa: CASPGARGGRSPLHF
j_gene: TRBJ1-6
v_gene: TRBV6-4

CDR3aa: CASSVGPSGGYNEQFF
j_gene: TRBJ2-1
v_gene: TRBV9

CDR3aa: CASSEEGASTDTQYF
j_gene: TRBJ2-3
v_gene: TRBV6-1

CDR3aa: CASSSETGGAGTGELFF
j_gene: TRBJ2-2
v_gene: TRBV5-4

CDR3aa: CASSERGRPRYTF
j_gene: TRBJ1-2
v_gene: TRBV9

CDR3aa: CASSEEDGSSYNEQFF
j_gene: TRBJ2-1
v_gene: TRBV5-1

CDR3aa: CASKEGGEKLFF
j_gene: TRBJ1-4
v_gene: TRBV2

CDR3aa: CASSLPEAGGEAFF
j_gene: TRBJ1-1
v_gene: TRBV5-4

CDR3aa: CASSQVRGFRSTTLF
j_gene: TRBJ2-1
v_gene: TRBV4-2

CDR3aa: CASSGGQGYGYTF
j_gene: TRBJ1-2
v_gene: TRBV5-1

CDR3aa: CASSRRTSDSLYEQYF
j_gene: TRBJ2-7
v_gene: TRBV18

CDR3aa: CASSLDEAEAFF
j_gene: TRBJ1-1
v_gene: TRBV7-9

CDR3aa: CASSYAGDGEETQYF
j_gene: TRBJ2-5
v_gene: TRBV6-5

CDR3aa: CASSQGQIYEQYF
j_gene: TRBJ2-7
v_gene: TRBV19

CDR3aa: CASSLANEQYF
j_gene: TRBJ2-7
v_gene: TRBV7-2

CDR3aa: CASSIRGTISYNEQFF
j_gene: TRBJ2-1
v_gene: TRBV19

CDR3aa: CASSLTGVIYEQYF
j_gene: TRBJ2-7
v_gene: TRBV5-1

CDR3aa: CASAPQLRTGRSTDTQYF
j_gene: TRBJ2-3
v_gene: TRBV12-5

CDR3aa: CASSLGLSPGTEAFF
j_gene: TRBJ1-1
v_gene: TRBV5-1

CDR3aa: CASSQAETGGREMFF
j_gene: TRBJ1-4
v_gene: TRBV4-3

CDR3aa: CASSLLIAGGEYF
j_gene: TRBJ2-3
v_gene: TRBV7-2

CDR3aa: CASSLTPAGADTQYF
j_gene: TRBJ2-3
v_gene: TRBV7-3

CDR3aa: CAINREGQGTYNEQFF
j_gene: TRBJ2-1
v_gene: TRBV10-3

CDR3aa: CSASTGGLYYGYTF
j_gene: TRBJ1-2
v_gene: TRBV20-1

CDR3aa: CASSPDVGGYNEQFF
j_gene: TRBJ2-1
v_gene: TRBV5-1

CDR3aa: CSGGEGQNYGYTF
j_gene: TRBJ1-2
v_gene: TRBV29-1

CDR3aa: CASSEWETTTNEKLFF
j_gene: TRBJ1-4
v_gene: TRBV25-1

CDR3aa: CASSFRLAGHSYEQYF
j_gene: TRBJ2-7
v_gene: TRBV12-3/TRBV12-4

CDR3aa: CASSPQSTGGEQYF
j_gene: TRBJ2-7
v_gene: TRBV7-9

CDR3aa: CASSYLSGSSTDTQYF
j_gene: TRBJ2-3
v_gene: TRBV6-5

CDR3aa: CAISESPGQGASTQTYEQYF
j_gene: TRBJ2-7
v_gene: TRBV10-3

CDR3aa: CATSRDWGTSNEQFF
j_gene: TRBJ2-1
v_gene: TRBV15

CDR3aa: CASSQEGSGGYTGELFF
j_gene: TRBJ2-2
v_gene: TRBV4-2

CDR3aa: CASSQAPSGSIPQETQYF
j_gene: TRBJ2-5
v_gene: TRBV4-1

CDR3aa: CASSLAGQDSPLHF
j_gene: TRBJ1-6
v_gene: TRBV11-2

CDR3aa: CAISSSGAYNSPLHF
j_gene: TRBJ1-6
v_gene: TRBV10-3

CDR3aa: CASSQEFGTGADTQYF
j_gene: TRBJ2-3
v_gene: TRBV4-3

CDR3aa: CASSFKKAGLEETQYF
j_gene: TRBJ2-5
v_gene: TRBV5-5

CDR3aa: CASAGTSLANEQFF
j_gene: TRBJ2-1
v_gene: TRBV10-3

CDR3aa: CASSFTGTEAFF
j_gene: TRBJ1-1
v_gene: TRBV7-9

CDR3aa: CSARRVGEQYF
j_gene: TRBJ2-7
v_gene: TRBV20-1

CDR3aa: CASSPGRPGSPLHF
j_gene: TRBJ1-6
v_gene: TRBV5-5

CDR3aa: CAISDSGGSYNEQFF
j_gene: TRBJ2-1
v_gene: TRBV10-3

CDR3aa: CASSLARQPYEQYF
j_gene: TRBJ2-7
v_gene: TRBV11-2

CDR3aa: CASSSGDRGFYEQYF
j_gene: TRBJ2-7
v_gene: TRBV11-1

CDR3aa: CASSPAGLSSYNEQFF
j_gene: TRBJ2-1
v_gene: TRBV3-1

CDR3aa: CAHQGVGTGELFF
j_gene: TRBJ2-2
v_gene: TRBV19

CDR3aa: CASNLMNTEAFF
j_gene: TRBJ1-1
v_gene: TRBV2

CDR3aa: CASSDWVAGGYEQYF
j_gene: TRBJ2-7
v_gene: TRBV6-1

CDR3aa: CASSRTTGQGSGELFF
j_gene: TRBJ2-2
v_gene: TRBV5-1

CDR3aa: CASSKDRVLYNEQFF
j_gene: TRBJ2-1
v_gene: TRBV12-3/TRBV12-4

CDR3aa: CSARDRGSSYEQYF
j_gene: TRBJ2-7
v_gene: TRBV20-1